The text below deals with one T cell receptor (beta chain). This clonotype was seen only a few times. Its antigen is still unknown. It has no much larger one-base neighbor in the sample; base qualities were not kept. V lost 6 bases and J lost 0 bases; the stretch between them is 15 bases long. The CDR3 goes from the cysteine to the phenylalanine over 16 residues. Kept here is only the CDR3 DNA, which spans 48 bases and is read in frame from base 1. The germline V gene specifies SNHLY as CDR1 and FYNNEI as CDR2. The data originate from a study of regulatory T cells in long-lasting Graves disease (dated by TCRdb to about 2021). For context, the study as a whole: Patients with newly diagnosed Graves' disease had been on antithyroid drugs for under 3 months. Peripheral blood TCR sequencing and RNA sequencing compared persistent Graves' disease patients with newly diagnosed Graves' disease patients. The study was registered as a clinical trial and conducted in China. A total of about 33 samples underwent TCR sequencing: about 13 from persistent and some 20 from newly diagnosed Graves' disease patients.

Taken with the paper, the label for time point translates to: newly diagnosed GD, antithyroid drugs for less than 3 months. For both TCR sequencing and RNA sequencing, RNA was extracted from PBMCs using TRIzol. Graves' disease was diagnosed according to American Thyroid Association guidelines. Recruitment of patients was carried out at an endocrinology department in Xi'an, China. Each patient gave approximately 10 milliliters of peripheral blood, collected in an EDTA anticoagulant tube. Ficoll Paque Plus density gradient separation was used to isolate PBMCs, and no additional T cell sorting was done. An Agilent 2100 Bioanalyzer and agarose gel were used to check RNA quality, and a NanoDrop 2000 was used to measure RNA concentration. Preparation of the library involved multiplex PCR. The sample was run on an Illumina HiSeq 4000. TCR beta libraries were built with iRepertoire HTBI primers and Arm-PCR amplification of CDR3 regions. Before sequencing, the PCR products went through gel purification. On the authors' methods: Across samples, around 58 TRBV and 14 TRBJ segments were identified and used for gene usage analysis of CDR3 amino acid clonotypes. Filtered high-quality paired reads were merged into contigs using COPE and FqMerger. BLAST was used to align contigs to IMGT TRBV, TRBD and TRBJ reference genes, with CDR3 defined following IMGT. Highly expanded clones were defined as clonotypes with a frequency above 0.1%. Shannon entropy was used to measure repertoire diversity, and the Gini coefficient was used to measure V-J evenness. Public clonotypes were defined as clonotypes shared by more than one individual. In-frame beta chains were kept once TCRdb had trimmed the public reads at Q25 with fastp and called clones with MiXCR. Each entry is one CDR3 protein sequence, shown with its most common DNA and genes. The V and J calls come from TCRdb's annotation, not from the publication. The sample table lists almost 450,000 distinct CDR3 sequences, roughly 15% of them with a count of one. The ten largest make up about 10% of the sample.

Findings and caveats that apply to the study as a whole: Preferential use of TRBV28, TRBJ1-2 and TRBJ2-5 was observed in persistent disease, whereas TRBV20-1 and TRBJ2-1 were favored in newly diagnosed disease. More public clonotypes were shared among persistent patients (under 3,000) than among newly diagnosed patients (over 900). Sequencing and analysis were restricted to the TCR beta chain. The study examined only peripheral blood because the primary lesion, thyroid tissue, could not be accessed. The authors acknowledged the small sample size as a limitation that may reduce accuracy. Compared with newly diagnosed patients, persistent Graves' disease patients had lower TCR Shannon entropy and fewer highly expanded clones, which suggests clonal expansion.

Another study also made use of these data, one on T cells in Graves' hyperthyroidism and ophthalmopathy. The second paper further reports: Stable Graves' hyperthyroidism was defined as no progression to ophthalmopathy during 18 months of follow-up. Hyperthyroidism patients were newly diagnosed, had a disease duration of under 2 months, and were aged 18 to 65 years. Exclusion was applied to patients with uncontrolled infections, other autoimmune diseases, pregnancy or lactation. Diagnoses relied on clinical symptoms, serum thyroxine and TRAb, thyroid ultrasound and orbital computed tomography. For the first round of RT-PCR on the TCR CDR3, the HTBI primer set was used together with the Qiagen OneStep RT-PCR kit. Most expanded thyroid clonotypes (frequency above 0.001) were also detected in blood, a finding suggesting that blood repertoires may reflect thyroid immune responses. A model built on a 13 V-J signature distinguished ophthalmopathy from stable hyperthyroidism, reaching approximately 89% sensitivity and around 81% specificity in cross-validation and 80%/75% in testing. In validation, the model predicted progression to ophthalmopathy a median of about 6 months before onset, with around 70% sensitivity and 72.22% specificity. To identify TCR V-J signatures that set the groups apart, the researchers used a discovery cohort of 95 to 100 patients, made up of some 41 with Graves' ophthalmopathy and 55 to 65 with stable Graves' hyperthyroidism. An independent validation cohort of fewer than 20 hyperthyroidism patients and 17 patients who later progressed to ophthalmopathy tested prospective prediction of ophthalmopathy. The roughly 100 discovery patients were randomly divided into training and test sets at a 7:3 ratio. Thyroid tissue and blood T-cell repertoires from over 5 Graves' hyperthyroidism patients were also compared in the study. Once sampling was done, hyperthyroidism patients were given methimazole at a starting dose of 30 mg daily, whereas ophthalmopathy patients were given high-dose intravenous methylprednisolone. Libraries were constructed in a second round of multiplex PCR, after which size selection and purification were carried out. Sequencing of the libraries was done on an Illumina HiSeq2000 using paired-end 100 bp reads. SOAPnuke was used to process the raw data, removing reads that contained adapters or uncalled bases, had a mean Phred below 15, or lacked an exact match to the constant primer or identifier. COPE v1.2.5 was used to merge high-quality paired reads, and clonotypes were defined as unique nucleotide sequences. Clonotypes were aligned to IMGT TRBV, TRBD and TRBJ reference segments using MiTCR v1.1. Analysis was restricted to V-J combinations with a frequency above 0.0001, which covered approximately 99% of repertoires. A TCS score was defined as the ratio between F50 (clonal expansion) and ExV (chaos), using BLOSUM62-based TCRdist between CDR3 peptides within each V-J. Welch's t-statistics and random forest reduced fewer than 600 V-J features to under 15, which were used in a naive Bayes classifier (R e1071). Sample size was not statistically predetermined, and investigators were not blinded to group allocation. TCR Vbeta CDR3 sequencing of 120 to 150 peripheral blood samples (43 ophthalmopathy, 70 to 85 hyperthyroidism and roughly 17 progressor patients) is reported in the paper.

The rearrangement combines TRBV2 with TRBJ2-4, and TRBD1 may be the D gene, going by 6 matching bases. The TCR comes from a woman younger than 45 with Graves disease. Donor details come from another sample of the same person, matched by shared clones. The sequencing used peripheral blood mononuclear cells (PBMCs), collected at new diagnosis, from a patient treated with antithyroid drugs. The CDR3 protein sequence reads: CASSPQGFVAKNIQYF. The bases read TGTGCCAGCAGCCCCCAGGGGTTCGTAGCCAAAAACATTCAGTACTTC.